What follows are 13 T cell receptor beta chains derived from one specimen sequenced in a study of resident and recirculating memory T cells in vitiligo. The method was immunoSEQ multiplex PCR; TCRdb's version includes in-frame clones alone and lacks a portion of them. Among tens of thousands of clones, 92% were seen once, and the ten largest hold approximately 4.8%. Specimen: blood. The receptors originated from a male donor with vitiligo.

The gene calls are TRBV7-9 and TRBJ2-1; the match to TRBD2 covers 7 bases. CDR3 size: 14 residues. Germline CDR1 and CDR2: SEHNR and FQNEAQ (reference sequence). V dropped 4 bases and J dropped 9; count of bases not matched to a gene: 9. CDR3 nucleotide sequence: TGTGCCAGCAGCTATGGGGGGGGGTTCGGTGAGCAGTTCTTC. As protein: CASSYGGGFGEQFF. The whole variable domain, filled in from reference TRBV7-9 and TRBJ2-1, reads DTGVSQNPRHKITKRGQNVTFRCDPISEHNRLYWYRQTLGQGPEFLTYFQNEAQLEKSRLLSDRFSAERPKGSFSTLEIQRTEQGDSAMYLCASSYGGGFGEQFFGPGTRLTVL.

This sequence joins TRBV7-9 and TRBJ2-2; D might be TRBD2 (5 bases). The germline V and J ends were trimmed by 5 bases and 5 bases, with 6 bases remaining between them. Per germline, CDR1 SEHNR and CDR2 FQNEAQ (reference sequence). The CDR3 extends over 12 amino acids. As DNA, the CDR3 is TGTGCCAGCAGCAGGGAGACCGGGGAGCTGTTTTTT. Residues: CASSRETGELFF.

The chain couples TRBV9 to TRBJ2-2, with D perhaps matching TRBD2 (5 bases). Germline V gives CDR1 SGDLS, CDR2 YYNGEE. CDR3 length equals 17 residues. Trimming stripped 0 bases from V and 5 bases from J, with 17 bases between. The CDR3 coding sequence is TGTGCCAGCAGCGTAGGCCCAGCCAGGTCGGGAACCGGGGAGCTGTTTTTT. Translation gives CASSVGPARSGTGELFF.

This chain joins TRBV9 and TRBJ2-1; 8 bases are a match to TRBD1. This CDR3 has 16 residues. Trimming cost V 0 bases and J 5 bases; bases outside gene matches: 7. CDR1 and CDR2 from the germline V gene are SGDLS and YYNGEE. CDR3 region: CASSVGDRGSDNEQFF. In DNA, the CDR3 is TGTGCCAGCAGCGTAGGAGACAGGGGTTCCGACAATGAGCAGTTCTTC.

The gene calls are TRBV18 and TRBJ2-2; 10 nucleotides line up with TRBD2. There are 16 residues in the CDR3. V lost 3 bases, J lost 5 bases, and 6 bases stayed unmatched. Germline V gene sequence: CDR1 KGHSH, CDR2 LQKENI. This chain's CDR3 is CASSPQREGRTGELFF. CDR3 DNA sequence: TGTGCCAGCTCACCCCAGCGGGAGGGGAGGACCGGGGAGCTGTTTTTT.

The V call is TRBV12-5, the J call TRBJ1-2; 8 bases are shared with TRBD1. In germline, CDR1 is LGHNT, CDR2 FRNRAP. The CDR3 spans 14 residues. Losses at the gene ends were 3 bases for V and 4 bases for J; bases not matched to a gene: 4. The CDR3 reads CASGFGTGRYGYTF. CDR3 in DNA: TGTGCTAGTGGTTTTGGGACAGGCCGCTATGGCTACACCTTC. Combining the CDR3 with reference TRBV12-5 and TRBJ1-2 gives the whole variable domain DARVTQTPRHKVTEMGQEVTMRCQPILGHNTVFWYRQTMMQGLELLAYFRNRAPLDDSGMPKDRFSAEMPDATLATLKIQPSEPRDSAVYFCASGFGTGRYGYTFGSGTRLTVV.

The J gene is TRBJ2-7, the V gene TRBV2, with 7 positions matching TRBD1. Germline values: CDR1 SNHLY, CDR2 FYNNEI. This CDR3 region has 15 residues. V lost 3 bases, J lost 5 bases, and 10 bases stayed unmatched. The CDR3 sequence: CASSDWRQGSDEQYF. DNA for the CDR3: TGTGCCAGCAGTGATTGGAGACAGGGTTCGGACGAGCAGTACTTC.

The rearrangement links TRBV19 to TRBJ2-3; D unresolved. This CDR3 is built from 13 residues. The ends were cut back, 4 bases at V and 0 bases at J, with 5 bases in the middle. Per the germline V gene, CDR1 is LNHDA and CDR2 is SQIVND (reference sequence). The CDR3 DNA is TGTGCCAGTAGTACCCCTAGCACAGATACGCAGTATTTT. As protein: CASSTPSTDTQYF.

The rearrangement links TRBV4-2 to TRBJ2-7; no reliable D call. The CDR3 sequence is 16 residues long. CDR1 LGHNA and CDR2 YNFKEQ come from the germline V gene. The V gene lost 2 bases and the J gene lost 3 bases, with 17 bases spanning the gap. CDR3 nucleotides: TGTGCCAGCAGCCAATCCCAGACCCCATCGGGCTACGAGCAGTACTTC. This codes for CASSQSQTPSGYEQYF.

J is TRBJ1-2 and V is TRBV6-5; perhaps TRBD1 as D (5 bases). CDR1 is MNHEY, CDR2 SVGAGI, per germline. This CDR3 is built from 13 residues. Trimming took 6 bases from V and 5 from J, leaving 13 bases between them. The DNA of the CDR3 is TGTGCCAGCAGCCTGGGGGGTGGGTATGGCTACACCTTC. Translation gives CASSLGGGYGYTF.

CDR3 sequence (DNA): TGTGCCTGGAAGGGACTATTGGGCTACGAGCAGTACTTC. Its protein is CAWKGLLGYEQYF. This chain joins TRBV30 and TRBJ2-7, with 7 bases fitting TRBD2. The V gene end was trimmed by 4 bases and the J gene end by 3 bases; junction bases not matched to a gene: 6. The germline V gene has CDR1 GTSNPN and CDR2 SVGIG (reference sequence). This CDR3 is 13 amino acids long.

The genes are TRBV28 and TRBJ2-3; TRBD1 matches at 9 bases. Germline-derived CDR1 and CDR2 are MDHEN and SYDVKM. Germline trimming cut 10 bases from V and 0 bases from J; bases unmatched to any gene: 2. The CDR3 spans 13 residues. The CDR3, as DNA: TGTGCCATCGGACAGGGGAGCACAGATACGCAGTATTTT. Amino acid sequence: CAIGQGSTDTQYF. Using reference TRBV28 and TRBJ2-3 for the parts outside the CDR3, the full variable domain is DVKVTQSSRYLVKRTGEKVFLECVQDMDHENMFWYRQDPGLGLRLIYFSYDVKMKEKGDIPEGYSVSREKKERFSLILESASTNQTSMYLCAIGQGSTDTQYFGPGTRLTVL.

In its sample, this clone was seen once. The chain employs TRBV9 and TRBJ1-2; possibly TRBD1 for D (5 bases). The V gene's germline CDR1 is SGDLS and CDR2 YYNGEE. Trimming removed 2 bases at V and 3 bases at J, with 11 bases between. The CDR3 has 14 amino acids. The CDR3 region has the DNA TGTGCCAGCAGCGTCGGCAGGGCTGACTATGGCTACACCTTC. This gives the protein CASSVGRADYGYTF.